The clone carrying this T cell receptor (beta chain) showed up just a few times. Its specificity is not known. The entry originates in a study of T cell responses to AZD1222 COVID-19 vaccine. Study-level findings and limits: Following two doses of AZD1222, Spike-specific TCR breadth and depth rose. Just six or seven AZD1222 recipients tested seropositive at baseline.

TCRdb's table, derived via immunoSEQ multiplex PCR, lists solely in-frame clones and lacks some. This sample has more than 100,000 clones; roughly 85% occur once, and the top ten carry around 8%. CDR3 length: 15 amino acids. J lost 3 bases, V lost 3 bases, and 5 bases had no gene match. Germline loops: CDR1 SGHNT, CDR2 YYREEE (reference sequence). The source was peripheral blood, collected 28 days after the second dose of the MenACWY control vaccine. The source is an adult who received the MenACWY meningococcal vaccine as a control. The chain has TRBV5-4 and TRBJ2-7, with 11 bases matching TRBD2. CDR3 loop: CASSWGTSGVYEQYF. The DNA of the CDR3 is TGTGCCAGCAGCTGGGGGACTAGCGGAGTCTACGAGCAGTACTTC.